This T cell receptor beta chain came from a study of blood T cell repertoires in COVID-19. Study information: COVID-19 samples, acute and convalescent, were from the United States, Italy and Spain. PBMCs, B-cell-depleted T cells, or T cells provided the cDNA or gDNA that made up the material.

The CDR3 is made up of 13 amino acids. V dropped 6 bases and J dropped 1; count of bases not matched to a gene: 0. Followed over time, Seattle patients had been enrolled while infection was active. In the original workflow: Counts of nucleated cells, estimated from reference gene primer amplification, were obtained. Some clones are missing from TCRdb's copy, which holds only in-frame ones; the method was immunoSEQ multiplex PCR. V and J calls and clone size are copied from that table; D and trimming were computed from the DNA. The repertoire holds 300,000 to 350,000 clones, with more than 75% as singletons.

J is TRBJ1-5 and V is TRBV12-3 or TRBV12-4, with 7 bases matching TRBD1. Material: peripheral blood. This receptor was obtained from a woman between 45 and 60 years old with COVID-19, enrolled during active disease. The CDR3 protein is CASSRGSNQPQHF. The CDR3 coding sequence is TGTGCCAGCAGCAGGGGGAGCAATCAGCCCCAGCATTTT.